The rows below give T cell receptor beta chains drawn from one sample of a study of tumor-infiltrating lymphocytes in glioblastoma multiforme. Each CDR3 protein is one row after TCRdb ran MiXCR on the multiplex PCR reads. Of about 10,000 distinct CDR3 sequences listed, about 70% are singletons. The specimen was brain tumor tissue. Every receptor here comes from a male donor with glioblastoma. Each CDR3 is given with its conserved first and last residue. The D gene is left open where the match is weak. Not all rows give a size; the values are once, few, many and, for expanded clones, a class.

j_call: TRBJ2-2; clone_size: -; v_call: TRBV20-1; d_call: -; cdr3_aa: CSARSPGHDTGELFF; cdr3_nt: TGCAGTGCTCGGAGTCCCGGTCATGACACCGGGGAGCTGTTTTTT
j_call: TRBJ2-2; clone_size: -; v_call: TRBV11-3; d_call: -; cdr3_aa: CASMVGRDTGELFF; cdr3_nt: TGTGCCAGCATGGTAGGGCGAGACACCGGGGAGCTGTTTTTT
j_call: TRBJ2-7; clone_size: -; v_call: TRBV20-1; d_call: -; cdr3_aa: CSARGRFYEQYF; cdr3_nt: TGCAGCGCAAGAGGACGGTTCTACGAGCAGTACTTC
j_call: TRBJ2-1; clone_size: -; v_call: TRBV6-5; d_call: -; cdr3_aa: CASSYSRPSARNLYNEQFF; cdr3_nt: TGTGCCAGCAGTTACTCGAGGCCTAGCGCCCGCAATCTCTACAATGAGCAGTTCTTC
j_call: TRBJ2-2; clone_size: -; v_call: TRBV11-3; d_call: -; cdr3_aa: CASSLGGRELFF; cdr3_nt: TGTGCCAGCAGCCTCGGTGGGAGGGAGCTGTTTTTT
j_call: TRBJ2-6; clone_size: -; v_call: TRBV6-2/TRBV6-3; d_call: -; cdr3_aa: CTSSRVSSGANVLTF; cdr3_nt: TGTACCAGCAGCCGCGTTTCCTCTGGGGCCAACGTCCTGACTTTC
j_call: TRBJ2-5; clone_size: -; v_call: TRBV4-2; d_call: -; cdr3_aa: CASSQDLGRETQYF; cdr3_nt: TGTGCCAGCAGCCAAGATTTAGGTCGGGAGACCCAGTACTTC
j_call: TRBJ2-5; clone_size: -; v_call: TRBV11-2; d_call: TRBD2; cdr3_aa: CASCFSGAIKGTQYF; cdr3_nt: TGTGCCAGCTGCTTTAGCGGGGCCATCAAAGGAACCCAGTACTTC
j_call: TRBJ2-1; clone_size: -; v_call: TRBV20-1; d_call: TRBD2; cdr3_aa: CSAPGLAASSYNEQFF; cdr3_nt: TGCAGTGCTCCAGGACTAGCGGCAAGCTCCTACAATGAGCAGTTCTTC
j_call: TRBJ2-1; clone_size: few; v_call: TRBV11-2; d_call: -; cdr3_aa: CASSLGPPSVHNEQFF; cdr3_nt: TGTGCCAGCAGCTTAGGCCCCCCTAGCGTGCACAATGAGCAGTTCTTC
j_call: TRBJ2-3; clone_size: few; v_call: TRBV12-3/TRBV12-4; d_call: -; cdr3_aa: CASTPLAGWDGDTQYF; cdr3_nt: TGTGCCAGCACCCCCCTAGCAGGTTGGGATGGAGATACGCAGTATTTT
j_call: TRBJ2-5; clone_size: -; v_call: TRBV11-2; d_call: -; cdr3_aa: CAISLGPGLETQYF; cdr3_nt: TGTGCCATCAGCTTAGGCCCGGGCTTGGAGACCCAGTACTTC
j_call: TRBJ1-1; clone_size: once; v_call: TRBV28; d_call: TRBD1; cdr3_aa: CASSLWTGGMNTEAFF; cdr3_nt: TGTGCCAGCAGTTTATGGACAGGGGGCATGAACACTGAAGCTTTCTTT
j_call: TRBJ2-2; clone_size: -; v_call: TRBV11-2; d_call: -; cdr3_aa: CASNTINEGTGELFF; cdr3_nt: TGTGCCAGCAACACAATTAACGAAGGCACCGGGGAGCTGTTTTTT
j_call: TRBJ2-1; clone_size: -; v_call: TRBV12-3/TRBV12-4; d_call: TRBD2; cdr3_aa: CASSRLAQHNEQFF; cdr3_nt: TGTGCCAGCAGCCGACTAGCGCAACACAATGAGCAGTTCTTC